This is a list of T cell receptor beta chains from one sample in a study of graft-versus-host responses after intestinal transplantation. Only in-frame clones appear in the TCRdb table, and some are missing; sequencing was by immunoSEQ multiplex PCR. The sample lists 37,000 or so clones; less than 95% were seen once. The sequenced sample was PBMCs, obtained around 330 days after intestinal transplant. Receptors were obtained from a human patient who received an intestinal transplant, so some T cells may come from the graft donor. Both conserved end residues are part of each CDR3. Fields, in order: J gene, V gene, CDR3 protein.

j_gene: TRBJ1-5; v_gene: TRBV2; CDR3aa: CASSPDRGNQPQHF
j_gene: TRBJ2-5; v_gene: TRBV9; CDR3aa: CASSTQWGSGETQYF
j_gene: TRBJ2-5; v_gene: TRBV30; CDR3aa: CAWSRTSGAPQETQYF
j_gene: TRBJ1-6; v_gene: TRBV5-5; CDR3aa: CASSGMLSYNSPLHF
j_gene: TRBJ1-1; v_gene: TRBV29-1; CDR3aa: CSVEGFGGRNTEAFF
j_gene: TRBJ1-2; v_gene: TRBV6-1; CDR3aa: CASSAVTGVYGYTF
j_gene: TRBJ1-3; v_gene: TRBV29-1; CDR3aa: CSVRTGNGNTIYF
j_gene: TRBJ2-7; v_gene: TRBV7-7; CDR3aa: CASSPDRGAEQYF
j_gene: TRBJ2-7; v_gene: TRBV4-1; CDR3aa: CASSQGLGLAYEQYF
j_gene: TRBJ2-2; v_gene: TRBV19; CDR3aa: CASSIVSNTGELFF
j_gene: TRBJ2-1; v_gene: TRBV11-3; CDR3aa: CASRQQGDNEQFF
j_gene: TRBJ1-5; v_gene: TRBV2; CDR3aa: CASRPGLVEGNQPQHF
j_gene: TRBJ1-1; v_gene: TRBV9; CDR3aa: CASSVGVGGAKNTEAFF
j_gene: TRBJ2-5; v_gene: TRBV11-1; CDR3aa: CASSLRGDREETQYF
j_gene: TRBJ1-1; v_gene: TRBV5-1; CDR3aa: CASSFRDREDGVNTEAFF
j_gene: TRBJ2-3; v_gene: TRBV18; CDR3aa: CASFRTAQTDTQYF
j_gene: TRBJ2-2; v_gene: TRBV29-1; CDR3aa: CSVLGTGENTGELFF
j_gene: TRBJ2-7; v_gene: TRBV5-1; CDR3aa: CASSLAGRDYEQYF
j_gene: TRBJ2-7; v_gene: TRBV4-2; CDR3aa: CASSLGQGSSYEQYF
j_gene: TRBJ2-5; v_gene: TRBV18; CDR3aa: CASSPRDDQETQYF
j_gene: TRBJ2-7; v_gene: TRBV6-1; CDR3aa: CASSEGGLAGGYYEQYF